This T cell receptor beta chain was sequenced for a study of T cells in Graves' hyperthyroidism and ophthalmopathy. Study-wide results and caveats: Prediction of ophthalmopathy progression came a median roughly 7.1 months pre-onset. A model built on 13 V-J features separated ophthalmopathy from stable hyperthyroidism.

Exclusion of a patient resulted from uncontrolled infection, other autoimmune disease, pregnancy or lactation. About 10 ml fresh peripheral blood yielded the PBMCs. Germline CDR1 and CDR2: DFQATT and SNEGSKA (reference sequence). The CDR3 is 15 amino acids. V was cut by 3 bases and J by 0 bases, with 12 bases left in between. Amplified TCR beta CDR3 regions derived from RNA transcripts. An initial round of RT-PCR targeting the TCR CDR3 relied on the HTBI primer set. One entry per CDR3 protein, called by TCRdb with MiXCR from the multiplex PCR reads. The sample includes 270,000 or so distinct CDR3 sequences, about 25% of them seen just once. On this clonotype itself: Its target is not known.

This chain uses TRBV20-1 with TRBJ1-3; maybe TRBD1 (6 bases). The receptor was derived from a man in his forties with Graves' hyperthyroidism that later progressed to Graves' ophthalmopathy. Sequenced sample: blood. The CDR3 sequence: CSASKDRSSGNTIYF. CDR3 in DNA: TGCAGTGCTAGTAAGGACAGATCCTCTGGAAACACCATATATTTT.